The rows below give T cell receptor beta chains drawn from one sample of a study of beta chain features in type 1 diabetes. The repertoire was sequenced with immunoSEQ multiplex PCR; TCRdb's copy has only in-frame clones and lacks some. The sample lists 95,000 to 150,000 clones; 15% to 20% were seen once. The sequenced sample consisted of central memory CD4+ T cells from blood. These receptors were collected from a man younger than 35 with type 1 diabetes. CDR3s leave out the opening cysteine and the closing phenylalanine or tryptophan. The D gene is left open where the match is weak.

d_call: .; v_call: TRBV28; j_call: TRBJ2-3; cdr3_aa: AIGAGTDTQY
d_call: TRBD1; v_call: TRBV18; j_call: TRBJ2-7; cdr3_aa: ASSPGGQGAYEQY
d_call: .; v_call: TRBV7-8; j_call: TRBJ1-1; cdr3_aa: ASSLTPGMNTEAF
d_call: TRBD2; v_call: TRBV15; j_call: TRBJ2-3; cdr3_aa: ATSRTGLAGPLITDTQY
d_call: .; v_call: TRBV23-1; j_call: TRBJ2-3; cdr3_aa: ASSQCGPPTDTQY
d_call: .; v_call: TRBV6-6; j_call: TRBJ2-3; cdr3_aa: ATSVTGTQY
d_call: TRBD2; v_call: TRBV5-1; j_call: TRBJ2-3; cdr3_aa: ASSYGGLTSGGDTQY
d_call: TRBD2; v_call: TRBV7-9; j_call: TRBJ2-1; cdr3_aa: GLAGRSYNEQF
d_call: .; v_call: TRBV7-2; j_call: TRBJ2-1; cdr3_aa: ASHRAGHNEQF
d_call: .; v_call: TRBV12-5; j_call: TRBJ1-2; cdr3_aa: ASVTSGTYPNYGYT
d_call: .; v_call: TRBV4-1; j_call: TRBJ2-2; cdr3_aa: ASSHGLLAGQGKTGELF
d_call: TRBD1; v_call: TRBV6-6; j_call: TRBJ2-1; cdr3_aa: ASSYPPGTAWNEQF
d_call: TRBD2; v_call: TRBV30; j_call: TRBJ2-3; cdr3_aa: AWNERGGTDTQY
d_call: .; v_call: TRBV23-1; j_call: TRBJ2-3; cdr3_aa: ASSQPGNGKYTQY
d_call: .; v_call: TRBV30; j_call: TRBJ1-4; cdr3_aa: AWSGTNEKLF
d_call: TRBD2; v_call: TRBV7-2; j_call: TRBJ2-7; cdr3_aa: ASSLDGGGPYEQY
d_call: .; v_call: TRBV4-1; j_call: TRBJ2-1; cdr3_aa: ASSLPRSGANEQF
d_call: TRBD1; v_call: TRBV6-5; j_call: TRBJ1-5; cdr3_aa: ASSPGGHSNQPQH
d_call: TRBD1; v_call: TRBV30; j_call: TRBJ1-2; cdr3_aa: AWSAGQGVYGYT
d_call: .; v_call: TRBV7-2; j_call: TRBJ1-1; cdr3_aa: ASSPTTIEAF
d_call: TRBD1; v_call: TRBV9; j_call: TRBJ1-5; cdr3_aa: ASSQGAQGQPQH
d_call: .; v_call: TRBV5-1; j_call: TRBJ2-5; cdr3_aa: ASMRGPGRETQY
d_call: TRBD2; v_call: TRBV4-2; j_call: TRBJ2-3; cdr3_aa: ASSQDPGLAGQSSTDTQY
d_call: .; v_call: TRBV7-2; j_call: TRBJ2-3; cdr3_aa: ASSAYGTSTDTQY
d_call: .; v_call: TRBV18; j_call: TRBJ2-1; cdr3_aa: ASAEGSYNEQF
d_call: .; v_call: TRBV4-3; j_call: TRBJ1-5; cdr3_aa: ASSQDQQGNQPQH
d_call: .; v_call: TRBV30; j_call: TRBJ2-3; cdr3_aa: ACDVATLTDTQY
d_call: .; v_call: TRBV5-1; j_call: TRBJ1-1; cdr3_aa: ASSLGENTEAF
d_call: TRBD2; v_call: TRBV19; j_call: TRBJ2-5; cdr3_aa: ASSISGRETQY
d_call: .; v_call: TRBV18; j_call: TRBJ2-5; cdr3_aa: ASSAGHQETQY
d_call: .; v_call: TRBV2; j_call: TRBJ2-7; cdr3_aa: ASSATTNSYEQY
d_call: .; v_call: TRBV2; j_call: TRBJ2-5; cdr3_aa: ASSPGRETQY
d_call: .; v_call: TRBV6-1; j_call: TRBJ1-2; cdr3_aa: ASSPADGYT
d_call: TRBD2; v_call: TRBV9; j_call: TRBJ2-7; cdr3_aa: ASSPSGRGYEQY
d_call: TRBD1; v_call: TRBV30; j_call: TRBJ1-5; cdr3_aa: AWTDRGGNQPQH
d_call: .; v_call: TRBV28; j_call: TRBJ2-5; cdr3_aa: ASSLMTTQETQY
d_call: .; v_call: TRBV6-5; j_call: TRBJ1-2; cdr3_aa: ASLARAGSGYT
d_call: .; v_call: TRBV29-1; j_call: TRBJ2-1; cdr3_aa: SVGALGGLTYNEQF
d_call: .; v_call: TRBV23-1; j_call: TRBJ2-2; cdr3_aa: ASSWPSDNPVLTGELF
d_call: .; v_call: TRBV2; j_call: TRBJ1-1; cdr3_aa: ASSAQGRMSTEAF
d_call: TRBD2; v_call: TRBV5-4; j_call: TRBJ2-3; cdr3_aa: AQAASGSTDTQY
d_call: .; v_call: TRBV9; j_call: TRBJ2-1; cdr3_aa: ASSVRVFSYNEQF
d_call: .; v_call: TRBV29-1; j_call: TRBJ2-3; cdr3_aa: SVDAVNPTDTQY